Below, 21 T cell receptor beta chains from the same sample are listed, as sequenced in a study of OX40 agonist ivuxolimab in advanced cancers. Sequencing used immunoSEQ multiplex PCR; TCRdb keeps in-frame clones, though not all of them. In the table there are more than 75,000 clones, over 75% of which are singletons. The source was CD4+ or CD8+ T cells sorted from blood, collected in a trial of the OX40 agonist ivuxolimab. These receptors originate from an adult with an advanced solid tumor such as melanoma, head and neck, liver or kidney cancer.

The V gene is TRBV6-5, the J gene TRBJ2-1; 9 bases are shared with TRBD2. CDR3 size: 13 residues. Germline assignment: CDR1 MNHEY and CDR2 SVGAGI. Trimming removed 5 bases from V and 10 bases from J; junction bases left unmatched: 6. CDR3 nucleotides: TGTGCCAGCAGTGCCGGACTAGCGACCGAGCAGTTCTTC. As protein: CASSAGLATEQFF.

This clone was detected a few times. The chain employs TRBV18 and TRBJ1-3; 9 bases fit TRBD1. CDR3 length equals 15 residues. Germline assignment: CDR1 KGHSH and CDR2 LQKENI. V trimming: 2 bases; J trimming: 2 bases; junction bases outside the gene matches: 1. The CDR3 here is CASSPNRGPGNTIYF. The CDR3 DNA follows: TGTGCCAGCTCACCAAACAGGGGGCCTGGAAACACCATATATTTT.

V is TRBV5-1 and J is TRBJ1-2; 7 nucleotides line up with TRBD1. This CDR3 has 15 amino acids. Germline V CDR1 and CDR2: SGHRS, YFSETQ. J lost 6 bases, V lost 1 base, and 9 bases had no gene match. CDR3 in amino acids: CASSLTPGGENGYTF. Written as DNA, the CDR3 is TGCGCCAGCAGCTTGACCCCAGGGGGGGAGAATGGCTACACCTTC.

The chain joins TRBV12-5 to TRBJ1-1, with 7 bases aligning to TRBD1. The V segment lost 10 bases and the J segment 2 bases; nucleotides outside the gene matches: 7. The CDR3 is 13 amino acids. CDR1 is LGHNT and CDR2 is FRNRAP in the germline V gene. In DNA form, the CDR3 reads TGTGCTACTACGGGACAGATCAACACTGAAGCTTTCTTT. Translation: CATTGQINTEAFF.

Note on this clone: A junction end diverges from the germline sequence, so it may reflect a read error. This chain links TRBV5-1 with TRBJ2-2, with 8 bases matching TRBD2. Germline V lookup: CDR1 SGHRS, CDR2 YFSETQ. The CDR3 runs 18 residues. Here the CDR3 reads CASSLAVRSSGNAGELFF. CDR3 DNA sequence: TGCGCCAGCAGCTTGGCCGTTCGGAGTAGCGGGAACGCCGGGGAGCTGTTTTTT.

The V gene is TRBV12-5, the J gene TRBJ1-5; D ambiguous. This CDR3 region has 17 residues. The germline CDR1 and CDR2 sequences are LGHNT and FRNRAP. V dropped 0 bases and J dropped 2 bases, with 14 bases sitting between them. CDR3 nucleotide sequence: TGTGCTAGTGGTTTGGTATGGGGAGGAGAGGGCAATCAGCCCCAGCATTTT. Translating gives CASGLVWGGEGNQPQHF.

This chain joins TRBV9 and TRBJ1-1; D possibly corresponds to TRBD1 (5 bases). V was pared by 3 bases and J by 1 base, with 10 bases between. This CDR3 is built from 14 residues. Germline CDR1 and CDR2: SGDLS and YYNGEE. DNA of the CDR3: TGTGCCAGCAGCGGCAGGGTCCCGAACACTGAAGCTTTCTTT. It encodes CASSGRVPNTEAFF. Full variable domain (remainder filled in from reference TRBV9 and TRBJ1-1): DSGVTQTPKHLITATGQRVTLRCSPRSGDLSVYWYQQSLDQGLQFLIQYYNGEERAKGNILERFSAQQFPDLHSELNLSSLELGDSALYFCASSGRVPNTEAFFGQGTRLTVV.

In its sample, this clone was seen once. The chain is built from TRBV6-5 and TRBJ1-3; no definite D call. Germline assignment: CDR1 MNHEY and CDR2 SVGAGI. Trimming cost V 6 bases and J 4 bases, with 13 bases left between them. The CDR3 covers 14 residues. CDR3 DNA sequence: TGTGCCAGCAGATCTGAGGGAGTCGGAAACACCATATATTTT. This encodes CASRSEGVGNTIYF.

This chain links TRBV28 with TRBJ2-3, with TRBD1 matching over 7 bases. The J segment lost 1 base and the V segment lost 6 bases, leaving 4 bases of the junction unmatched. CDR1 and CDR2 (germline): MDHEN, SYDVKM. The CDR3 contains 14 residues. The CDR3 nucleotides are TGTGCCAGCAGCTCAGGACAGGGCACAGATACGCAGTATTTT. Its translation is CASSSGQGTDTQYF.

J is TRBJ1-5 and V is TRBV6-5, with D maybe TRBD1 (6 bases). The ends were cut back, 9 bases at V and 3 bases at J, with 15 bases in the middle. The CDR3 loop spans 14 amino acids. CDR1 is MNHEY, CDR2 SVGAGI, per germline. The CDR3 region is CASAARGDNQPQHF. CDR3 nucleotide sequence: TGTGCCAGTGCGGCTAGGGGGGACAATCAGCCCCAGCATTTT.

The rearrangement uses TRBV10-3 and TRBJ2-7, with TRBD2 matching over 10 bases. CDR3 length: 18 amino acids. CDR1 ENHRY and CDR2 SYGVKD come from the germline V gene. V lost 2 bases and J lost 0; bases outside the gene matches: 10. CDR3 nucleotides: TGTGCCATCAGTGAGGGACTTAGCGGGAGGCCCATCTCCTACGAGCAGTACTTC. This encodes CAISEGLSGRPISYEQYF.

CDR3 in amino acids: CASSLEGGAGGNTIYF. For the CDR3, the DNA is TGTGCCAGCAGCTTAGAGGGGGGCGCCGGTGGAAACACCATATATTTT. This chain links TRBV7-9 with TRBJ1-3, with a possible D match to TRBD1 (6 bases). The CDR3 runs to 16 residues. Trimming removed 1 base from V and 3 bases from J, with 13 bases in between. Germline CDR1 and CDR2: SEHNR and FQNEAQ (reference sequence). The whole variable domain, filled in from reference TRBV7-9 and TRBJ1-3, reads DTGVSQNPRHKITKRGQNVTFRCDPISEHNRLYWYRQTLGQGPEFLTYFQNEAQLEKSRLLSDRFSAERPKGSFSTLEIQRTEQGDSAMYLCASSLEGGAGGNTIYFGEGSWLTVV.

The chain couples TRBV28 to TRBJ2-4, with TRBD2 matching over 9 bases. J was trimmed by 9 bases and V by 5 bases; bases with no gene match: 8. Germline values: CDR1 MDHEN, CDR2 SYDVKM. This CDR3 has 14 residues. CDR3 bases: TGTGCCAGCAGTCTCTGGACTAGCGTCGGCATTCAGTACTTC. Amino acids: CASSLWTSVGIQYF.

The chain couples TRBV5-4 to TRBJ2-1; a weak D match, TRBD2 (5 bases). There are 14 residues in the CDR3. Trimming shortened V by 1 base and J by 7 bases, and 12 bases separated the two germline ends. The germline gives CDR1 SGHNT, CDR2 YYREEE (reference sequence). CDR3 residues: CASSLLGSWNEQFF. The CDR3 region has the DNA TGTGCCAGCAGCTTGTTAGGGAGTTGGAATGAGCAGTTCTTC.

A remark on this clone: Relative to the germline gene, one junction end is altered; a read error may explain this. J is TRBJ2-2 and V is TRBV5-1; 7 bases align to TRBD1. The CDR3 covers 15 residues. CDR1 SGHRS and CDR2 YFSETQ come from the germline V gene. The CDR3 region is CTSSSGTANTGELFF. The CDR3 nucleotides are TGCACCAGCAGCTCCGGGACAGCGAACACCGGGGAGCTGTTTTTT.

The V call is TRBV6-6, the J call TRBJ1-5; a weak D match, TRBD1 (5 bases). Germline-derived CDR1 and CDR2 are MNHNY and SVGAGI (reference sequence). V was cut by 6 bases and J by 3 bases, with 12 bases left in between. The CDR3 spans 14 residues. DNA for the CDR3: TGTGCCAGCAGGCCAGCGGGGGTCAATCAGCCCCAGCATTTT. Translation: CASRPAGVNQPQHF.

This chain connects TRBV7-6 to TRBJ2-3, with 8 nucleotides matching TRBD1. The CDR3 has 18 amino acids. V shed 4 bases and J 0 bases; nucleotides not matched to a gene: 12. Germline assignment: CDR1 SGHVS and CDR2 FNYEAQ. The CDR3 spells CASSSLPPGGLSTDTQYF. Here the CDR3 DNA reads TGTGCCAGCAGCTCCCTTCCCCCAGGGGGCCTAAGCACAGATACGCAGTATTTT.

This chain links TRBV6-1 with TRBJ1-4, with D hard to call. V shed 4 bases and J shed 2 bases, with 11 bases lying between them. The CDR3 has 15 residues. Germline assignment: CDR1 MNHNS and CDR2 SASEGT. The CDR3 nucleotides read TGTGCCAGCAGTGTGTACGGTTGGACTAATGAAAAACTGTTTTTT. Encoded protein: CASSVYGWTNEKLFF.

V is TRBV6-5 and J is TRBJ2-5; no clear D gene. V dropped 0 bases and J dropped 2 bases, with 7 bases sitting between them. Germline V lookup: CDR1 MNHEY, CDR2 SVGAGI. CDR3 size: 14 residues. CDR3 in DNA: TGTGCCAGCAGTTACTCGACACAGCAAGAGACCCAGTACTTC. Protein: CASSYSTQQETQYF.

The gene calls are TRBV27 and TRBJ2-1; either TRBD1 or TRBD2 may fit D (5 bases each). CDR3 length: 13 amino acids. Trimming stripped 3 bases from V and 9 bases from J, with 12 bases between. CDR1 MNHEY and CDR2 SMNVEV come from the germline V gene (reference sequence). As DNA, the CDR3 is TGTGCCAGCAGTTTTCCCGGGGCTGGTGAGCAGTTCTTC. Protein: CASSFPGAGEQFF.

This clone turned up a few times. The CDR3 spells CAWRGVQGTFEAFF. The CDR3 nucleotides read TGTGCCTGGAGAGGGGTTCAGGGGACTTTTGAAGCTTTCTTT. The rearrangement uses TRBV30 and TRBJ1-1, with a possible D match to TRBD1 (6 bases). The CDR3 has 14 amino acids. Trimming left V 3 bases short and J 7 bases short, with 18 bases between. From germline, CDR1 is GTSNPN and CDR2 SVGIG (reference sequence).